The rows below give T cell receptor beta chains drawn from one sample of a study of T cell responses to AZD1222 COVID-19 vaccine. Here immunoSEQ multiplex PCR was the method, and the copy in TCRdb shows in-frame clones only, minus some. The sample lists under 140,000 clones, around 90% seen once, with 3.2% in the top ten. The specimen comprised peripheral blood, sampled on day 0 of AZD1222 vaccination. The source of these receptors is an adult in good health. CDR3s include the opening cysteine and the closing phenylalanine or tryptophan. The D gene is left open where the match is weak. Part of the rows lack a size; the others show once, few, many or a class for expanded clones.

V gene	D gene	clone size	J gene	CDR3 protein	CDR3 DNA
TRBV5-1	TRBD2	.	TRBJ2-1	CASSLRLAASSYNEQFF	TGCGCCAGCAGCCTCCGACTAGCGGCAAGCTCCTACAATGAGCAGTTCTTC
TRBV28	.	.	TRBJ2-5	CASSFPGVKETQYF	TGTGCCAGCAGTTTTCCGGGGGTAAAAGAGACCCAGTACTTC
TRBV28	.	.	TRBJ2-1	CASSFAENEQFF	TGTGCCAGCAGTTTCGCGGAGAATGAGCAGTTCTTC
TRBV7-9	.	.	TRBJ1-6	CASSGGNINSPLHF	TGTGCCAGCAGTGGAGGGAATATCAATTCACCCCTCCACTTT
TRBV28	.	.	TRBJ1-2	CASSLRELSYTF	TGTGCCAGCAGTCTCAGGGAGCTAAGCTACACCTTC
TRBV25-1	TRBD1	once	TRBJ2-1	CASIPRDRVDEQFF	TGTGCCAGCATCCCCCGGGACAGGGTCGATGAGCAGTTCTTC
TRBV18	.	.	TRBJ2-2	CASSPGSTGELFF	TGTGCCAGCTCACCAGGGAGCACCGGGGAGCTGTTTTTT
TRBV19	.	.	TRBJ2-1	CASRRGRSYNEQFF	TGTGCCAGTAGAAGGGGCCGTTCCTACAATGAGCAGTTCTTC
TRBV5-1	TRBD1	few	TRBJ1-1	CASSGGQGSTEAFF	TGCGCCAGCAGCGGGGGACAGGGTAGCACTGAAGCTTTCTTT
TRBV2	TRBD1	.	TRBJ1-2	CASSETRDSYGYTF	TGTGCCAGCAGTGAAACCCGGGACAGCTATGGCTACACCTTC
TRBV2	.	.	TRBJ1-1	CASSSGLNTEAFF	TGTGCCAGCAGCTCAGGGTTGAACACTGAAGCTTTCTTT
TRBV29-1	.	.	TRBJ2-1	CSGRGGREQFF	TGCAGCGGCAGGGGGGGACGTGAGCAGTTCTTC
TRBV15	.	.	TRBJ1-1	CATSRDLGKNTEAFF	TGTGCCACCAGCAGAGATTTGGGGAAGAACACTGAAGCTTTCTTT
TRBV19	.	.	TRBJ1-2	CASSIDGRSNYGYTF	TGTGCCAGTAGTATAGACGGCAGATCAAACTATGGCTACACCTTC
TRBV7-3	.	.	TRBJ2-3	CASSLNLASTDTQYF	TGTGCCAGCAGCTTAAATCTAGCGAGCACAGATACGCAGTATTTT
TRBV7-2	.	.	TRBJ1-2	CASSLDGQNNYGYTF	TGTGCCAGCAGCTTAGACGGACAGAACAACTATGGCTACACCTTC
TRBV7-2	.	few	TRBJ2-7	CASSSTVAYEQYF	TGTGCCAGCAGCTCGACGGTGGCCTACGAGCAGTACTTC
TRBV29-1	TRBD1	.	TRBJ1-4	CSVLGQGVASVGEKLFF	TGCAGCGTCTTAGGACAGGGGGTGGCCTCAGTGGGTGAAAAACTGTTTTTT
TRBV6-2/TRBV6-3	.	.	TRBJ1-5	CASSFPGIDQPQHF	TGTGCCAGCAGTTTTCCCGGTATTGATCAGCCCCAGCATTTT
TRBV28	.	.	TRBJ2-7	CASSPRGGSGYEQYF	TGTGCCAGCAGTCCCAGAGGGGGGTCCGGCTACGAGCAGTACTTC
TRBV29-1	TRBD1	few	TRBJ1-2	CSVDGWTGGYLNYGYTF	TGCAGCGTTGACGGTTGGACAGGGGGGTACCTTAACTATGGCTACACCTTC
TRBV11-3	TRBD1	.	TRBJ1-2	CASTRSGTESPGSYTF	TGTGCCAGCACCCGCTCGGGGACAGAATCTCCGGGAAGCTACACCTTC